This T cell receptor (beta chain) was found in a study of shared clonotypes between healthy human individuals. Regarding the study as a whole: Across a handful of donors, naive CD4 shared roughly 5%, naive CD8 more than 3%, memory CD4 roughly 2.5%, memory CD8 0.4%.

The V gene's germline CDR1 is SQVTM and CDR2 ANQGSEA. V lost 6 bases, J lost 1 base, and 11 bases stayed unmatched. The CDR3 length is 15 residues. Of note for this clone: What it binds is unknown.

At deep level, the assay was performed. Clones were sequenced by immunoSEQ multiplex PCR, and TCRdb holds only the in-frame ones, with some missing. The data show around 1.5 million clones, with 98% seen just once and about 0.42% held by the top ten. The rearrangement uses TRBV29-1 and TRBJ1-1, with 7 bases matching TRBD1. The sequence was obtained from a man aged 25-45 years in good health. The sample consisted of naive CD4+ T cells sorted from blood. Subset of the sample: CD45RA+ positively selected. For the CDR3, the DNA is TGCAGCGTCGCCTTGGGACAGACTAAGAACACTGAAGCTTTCTTT. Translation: CSVALGQTKNTEAFF. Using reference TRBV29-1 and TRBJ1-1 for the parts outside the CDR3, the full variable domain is SAVISQKPSRDICQRGTSLTIQCQVDSQVTMMFWYRQQPGQSLTLIATANQGSEATYESGFVIDKFPISRPNLTFSTLTVSNMSPEDSSIYLCSVALGQTKNTEAFFGQGTRLTVV.